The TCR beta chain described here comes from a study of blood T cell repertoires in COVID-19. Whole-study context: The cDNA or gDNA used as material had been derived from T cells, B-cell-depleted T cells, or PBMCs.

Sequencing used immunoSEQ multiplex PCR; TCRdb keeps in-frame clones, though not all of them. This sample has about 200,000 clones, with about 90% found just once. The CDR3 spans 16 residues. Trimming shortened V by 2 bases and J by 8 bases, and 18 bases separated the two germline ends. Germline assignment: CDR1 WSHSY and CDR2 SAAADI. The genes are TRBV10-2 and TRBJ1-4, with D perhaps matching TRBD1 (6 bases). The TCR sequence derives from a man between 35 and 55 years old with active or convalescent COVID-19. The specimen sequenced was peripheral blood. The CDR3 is CASSEPRGGEREKLFF. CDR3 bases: TGCGCCAGCAGTGAGCCCCGAGGGGGGGAGAGGGAAAAACTGTTTTTT.